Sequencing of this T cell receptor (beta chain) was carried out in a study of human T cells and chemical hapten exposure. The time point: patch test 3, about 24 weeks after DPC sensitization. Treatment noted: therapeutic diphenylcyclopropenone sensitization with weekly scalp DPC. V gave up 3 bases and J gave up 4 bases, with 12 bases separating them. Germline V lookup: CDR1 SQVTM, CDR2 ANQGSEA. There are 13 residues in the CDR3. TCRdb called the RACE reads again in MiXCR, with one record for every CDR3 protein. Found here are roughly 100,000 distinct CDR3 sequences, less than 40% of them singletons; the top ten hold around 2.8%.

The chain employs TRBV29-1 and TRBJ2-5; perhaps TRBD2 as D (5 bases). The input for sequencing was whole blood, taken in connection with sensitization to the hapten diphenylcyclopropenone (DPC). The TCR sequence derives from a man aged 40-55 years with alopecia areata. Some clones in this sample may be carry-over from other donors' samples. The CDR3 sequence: CSVDTGYLETQYF. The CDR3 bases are TGCAGCGTTGATACGGGGTACCTAGAGACCCAGTACTTC.